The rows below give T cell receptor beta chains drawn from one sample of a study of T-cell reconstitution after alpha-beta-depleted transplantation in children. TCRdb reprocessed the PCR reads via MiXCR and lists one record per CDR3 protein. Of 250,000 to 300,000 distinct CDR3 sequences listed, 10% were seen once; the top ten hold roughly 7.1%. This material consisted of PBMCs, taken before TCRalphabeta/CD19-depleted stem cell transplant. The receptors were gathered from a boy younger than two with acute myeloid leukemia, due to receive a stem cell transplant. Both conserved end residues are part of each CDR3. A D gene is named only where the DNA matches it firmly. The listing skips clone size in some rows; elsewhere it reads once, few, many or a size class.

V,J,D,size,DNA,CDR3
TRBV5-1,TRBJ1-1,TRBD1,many,TGCGCCAGCGATCCTACAGGGGTGAACACTGAAGCTTTCTTT,CASDPTGVNTEAFF
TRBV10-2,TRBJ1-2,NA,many,TGCGCCAGCAGGCGGGACGGGGTCTATGGCTACACCTTC,CASRRDGVYGYTF
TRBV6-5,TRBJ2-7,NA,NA,TGTGCCAGCAGTCGACTAGGAAGGAGCTACGAGCAGTACTTC,CASSRLGRSYEQYF
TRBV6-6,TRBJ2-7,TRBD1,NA,TGTGCCACCAGTACAGGGGGTTCCTACGAGCAGTACTTC,CATSTGGSYEQYF
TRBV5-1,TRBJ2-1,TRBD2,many,TGCGCCAGCAGCTTAACTAGCGGGGGGCATGAGCAGTTCTTC,CASSLTSGGHEQFF
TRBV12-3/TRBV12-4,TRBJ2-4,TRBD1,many,TGTGCCAGCAGTTTCGTACAGGGGGTAGGCAAAAACATTCAGTACTTC,CASSFVQGVGKNIQYF
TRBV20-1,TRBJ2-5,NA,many,TGCAGTGCTAGAGATGGGAGACAGGCCCAAGAGACCCAGTACTTC,CSARDGRQAQETQYF
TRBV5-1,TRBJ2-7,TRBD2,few,TGCGCCAGCAGCAGCGGACTAGTTCACGAGCAGTACTTC,CASSSGLVHEQYF
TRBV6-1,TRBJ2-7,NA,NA,TGTGCCAGCAGTCTCCACAGGGCTACCTACGAGCAGTACTTC,CASSLHRATYEQYF
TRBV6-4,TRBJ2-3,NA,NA,TGTGCCAGCAGTGACTCCACACGAGATACGCAGTATTTT,CASSDSTRDTQYF
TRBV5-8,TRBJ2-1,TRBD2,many,TGTGCCAGCAGCCCGGGACTAGCGGGGAGACCCAATGAGCAGTTCTTC,CASSPGLAGRPNEQFF
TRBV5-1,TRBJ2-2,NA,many,TGCGCCAGCAGCCCCAAACTCCTAGGGAGCCCTTACACCGGGGAGCTGTTTTTT,CASSPKLLGSPYTGELFF
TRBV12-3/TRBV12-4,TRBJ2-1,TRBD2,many,TGTGCCAGCACCGGAGGGACTAGCGGGAGTACCGGCTCCTACAATGAGCAGTTCTTC,CASTGGTSGSTGSYNEQFF
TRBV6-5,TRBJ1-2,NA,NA,TGTGCCAGCAGTTACTCTGGGTTTCCTAACTATGGCTACACCTTC,CASSYSGFPNYGYTF
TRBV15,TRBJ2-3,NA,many,TGTGCCACCAGCAGAGATTTGGGGGATACGCAGTATTTT,CATSRDLGDTQYF
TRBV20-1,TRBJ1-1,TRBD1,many,TGCAGTGCTGCGGGGACAGGGGGATGGACTGAAGCTTTCTTT,CSAAGTGGWTEAFF
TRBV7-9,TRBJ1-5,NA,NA,TGTGCCAGCAGCTTAGATGGTACGCAGCATTTT,CASSLDGTQHF
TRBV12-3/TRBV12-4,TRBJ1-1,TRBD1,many,TGTGCCAGCAGTCGGGGACAGGGAGGTACGAACACTGAAGCTTTCTTT,CASSRGQGGTNTEAFF
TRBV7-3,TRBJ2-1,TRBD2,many,TGTGCCAGCAGCTTTGGCGGGGGGGCCGGTAGTGAGCAGTTCTTC,CASSFGGGAGSEQFF
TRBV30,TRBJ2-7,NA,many,TGTGCCTGGAGCTACCCAGAAGGACTCTACGAGCAGTACTTC,CAWSYPEGLYEQYF
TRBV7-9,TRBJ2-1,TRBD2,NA,TGTGCCAGCAGCTTAGCCTCTAGCGGGAGGGCCTACAATGAGCAGTTCTTC,CASSLASSGRAYNEQFF
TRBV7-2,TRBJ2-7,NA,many,TGTGCCAGCAGCAGTACAACAGGTATTAGCTCCTACGAGCAGTACTTC,CASSSTTGISSYEQYF
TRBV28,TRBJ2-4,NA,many,TGTGCCAGCAGTTTGTGGTTAGCCAAAAACATTCAGTACTTC,CASSLWLAKNIQYF
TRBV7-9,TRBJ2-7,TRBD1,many,TGTGCCAGCAGCTCCTTAGGAGGACAGGGGCCTTCCTACGAGCAGTACTTC,CASSSLGGQGPSYEQYF
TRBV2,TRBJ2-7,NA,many,TGTGCCAGCAGGGAGGGACTTCACGAGCAGTACTTC,CASREGLHEQYF
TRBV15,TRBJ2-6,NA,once,TGTGCCAGCGAGACGGGGGACTCTGGGGCCAACGTCCTGACTTTC,CASETGDSGANVLTF
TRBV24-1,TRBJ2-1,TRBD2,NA,TGTGCCGCCAGTGGGAGTTGGGGACTAGCGGGAGTTTCCTACAATGAGCAGTTCTTC,CAASGSWGLAGVSYNEQFF
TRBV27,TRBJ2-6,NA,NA,TGTGCCAGCAGTTTTAATAACCCTGTGGGCTCTGGGGCCAACGTCCTGACTTTC,CASSFNNPVGSGANVLTF
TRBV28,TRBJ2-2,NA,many,TGTGCCAGCAGCCACAATTCGGGGGGGGAGCTGTTTTTT,CASSHNSGGELFF
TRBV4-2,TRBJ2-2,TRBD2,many,TGTGCCAGCAGCCAACCTCCGGGACTAGCGGAGCGAACCGGGGAGCTGTTTTTT,CASSQPPGLAERTGELFF
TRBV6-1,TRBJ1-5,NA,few,TGTGCCAGCAGTGGAGACTTGACAGATAATCAGCCCCAGCATTTT,CASSGDLTDNQPQHF
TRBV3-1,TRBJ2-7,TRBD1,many,TGTGCCAGCAGCCAACCGGGACAGGGGGCGCGGAACGAGCAGTACTTC,CASSQPGQGARNEQYF
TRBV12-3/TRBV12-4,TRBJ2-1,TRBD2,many,TGTGCCAGCAGTTTAACAGTGGGCGGGAGTTTCTCGCAGTTCTTC,CASSLTVGGSFSQFF
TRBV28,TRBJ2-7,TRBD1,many,TGCGCCAGCAGCTCTTCCGGGACAGGGACCTACGAGCAGTACTTC,CASSSSGTGTYEQYF
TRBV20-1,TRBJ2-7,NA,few,TGCAGTGCTTCTTGGACAGAGAACGAGCAGTACTTC,CSASWTENEQYF
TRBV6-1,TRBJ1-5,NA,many,TGTGCCACCGGATCAGTGCCAGGTCAGCCCCAGCATTTT,CATGSVPGQPQHF
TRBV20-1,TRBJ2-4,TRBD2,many,TGCAGTGCTAGAGTTCGGGGACTAAAAAACATTCAGTACTTC,CSARVRGLKNIQYF
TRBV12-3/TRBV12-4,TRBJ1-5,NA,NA,TGTGCCTGCTGCTTTGTACGGGGCAGGTATGAGGGTAGCAATCAGCCCCAGCATTTT,CACCFVRGRYEGSNQPQHF
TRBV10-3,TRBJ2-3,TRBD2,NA,TGTGCCATCAGTCCAAGACTAGCGGGAAACACAGATACGCAGTATTTT,CAISPRLAGNTDTQYF
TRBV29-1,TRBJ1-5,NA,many,TGCAGCGTTGTAGTAGGGGGAAAGCAACCCCAGCATTTT,CSVVVGGKQPQHF
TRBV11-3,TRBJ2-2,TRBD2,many,TGTGCCAGCAGCCCGTCCCCTAGCGGGAGAACCGGGGAGCTGTTTTTT,CASSPSPSGRTGELFF
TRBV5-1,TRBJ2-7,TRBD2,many,TGCGCCAGCAGCTCCCCCAGGGGGCTAGCGGGGGCCCCCTGGTCCTACGAGCAGTACTTC,CASSSPRGLAGAPWSYEQYF
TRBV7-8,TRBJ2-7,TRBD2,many,TGTGCCAGCAGCTTTGGGAGGGGTGGCGAGCAGTACTTC,CASSFGRGGEQYF
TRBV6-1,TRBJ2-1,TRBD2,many,TGTGCCAGCAACTCCGGGACTAGCGGGATTCACTCCACCGGGTTCTTC,CASNSGTSGIHSTGFF
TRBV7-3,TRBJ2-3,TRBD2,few,TGTGCCAGCAGCTTGGGGGGGGAGGGCCCCACAGATACGCAGTATTTT,CASSLGGEGPTDTQYF
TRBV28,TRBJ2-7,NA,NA,TGTGCCAGCAGTGCACCATCGGTGAAACTTTGGAAAATCTCCTACGAGCAGTACTTC,CASSAPSVKLWKISYEQYF
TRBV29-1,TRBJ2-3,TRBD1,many,TGCAGCGTTGACCGGGACAGGTTCACAGATACGCAGTATTTT,CSVDRDRFTDTQYF
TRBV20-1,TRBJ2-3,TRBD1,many,TGCAGTGCTGAAACCCCCTCAGGGGGCGGTACGCAGTATTTT,CSAETPSGGGTQYF
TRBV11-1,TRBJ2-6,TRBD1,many,TGTGCCAGCAGCCCCCAACAGGGGGCCTACTCTGGGGCCAACGTCCTGACTTTC,CASSPQQGAYSGANVLTF
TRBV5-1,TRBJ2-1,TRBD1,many,TGCGCCAGCAGCCTGGGGACAGGGGGCCAATATGAGCAGTTCTTC,CASSLGTGGQYEQFF
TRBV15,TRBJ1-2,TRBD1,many,TGTGCCACCAGCAGAATCCGGGACAGGGGGCAAACCTTC,CATSRIRDRGQTF
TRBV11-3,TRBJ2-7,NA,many,TGTGCCAGCAGCAATCAGGGATCGTTTGGCCGCCGGTCCTACGAGCAGTACTTC,CASSNQGSFGRRSYEQYF
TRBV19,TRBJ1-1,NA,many,TGTGCCAGTCGGCTATCAGAGCCGGACATGGAGAACACTGAAGCTTTCTTT,CASRLSEPDMENTEAFF
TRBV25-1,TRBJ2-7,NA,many,TGTGCCAGCAGAGGCGAGCAGTACTTC,CASRGEQYF
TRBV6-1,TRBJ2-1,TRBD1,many,TGTGCCAGCACTATTACCGGGACAGGGGGCTACAATGAGCAGTTCTTC,CASTITGTGGYNEQFF
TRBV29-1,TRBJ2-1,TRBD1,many,TGCAGCGTTCCGGGACAGGGGAGCTACAATGAGCAGTTCTTC,CSVPGQGSYNEQFF
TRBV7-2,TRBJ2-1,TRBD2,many,TGTGCCAGCAGCTTACCCCTTAGCGGGAGGACCCAGAGAAGCTATGAGCAGTTCTTC,CASSLPLSGRTQRSYEQFF